These 31 T cell receptor beta chains originate from one sample sequenced in a study of tumor-infiltrating lymphocytes in oesophageal squamous cell carcinoma. Each CDR3 protein gets one entry after TCRdb re-called the PCR reads with MiXCR. The sample yields 15,000 to 20,000 distinct CDR3 sequences, around two fifths seen once. Sequencing was done on a sample of esophageal tumor tissue. These receptors all stem from a male donor with esophageal squamous cell carcinoma.

This clonotype was detected only a few times. This may arise from a read error, as a much more abundant clone is one base away. The gene calls are TRBV11-2 and TRBJ2-3; the D gene is possibly TRBD2 (5 bases). V was shortened by 5 bases and J by 14 bases, with 20 bases between the two germline ends. Germline values: CDR1 SGHAT, CDR2 FQNNGV. The CDR3 runs 13 residues. CDR3 sequence reads: CASSPTNTGELYF. The DNA of the CDR3 is TGTGCCAGCAGCCCTACTAACACCGGGGAGCTGTATTTT.

This clonotype is classed as medium-sized (0.01 to 0.1%). V and J are TRBV7-9 and TRBJ2-3, with a possible D match to TRBD2 (6 bases). V was cut by 1 base and J by 3 bases, with 14 bases left in between. The length of the CDR3 is 16 residues. Germline V gives CDR1 SEHNR, CDR2 FQNEAQ (reference sequence). In DNA form, the CDR3 reads TGTGCCAGCAGCTTAGGGCGGGGAAGAAGGACAGATACGCAGTATTTT. Its translation: CASSLGRGRRTDTQYF.

This clonotype turned up a few times. CDR3 amino acids: CASSGQFTSTDTQYF. As DNA, the CDR3 is TGTGCCAGCAGCGGACAATTTACTAGCACAGATACGCAGTATTTT. The gene calls are TRBV6-1 and TRBJ2-3, with D tentatively TRBD1 (5 bases). Germline values: CDR1 MNHNS, CDR2 SASEGT. This CDR3 is 15 amino acids long. Trimming took off 6 bases at V and 0 bases at J, with 13 bases between the two ends.

A remark on this clonotype: This sequence may be a read error, since a much larger clone differs from it by one base. CDR3 bases: TGTGCCAGTAGTATAAAGAGGGGAGGGCACAATGAGCAGTACTTC. Its protein is CASSIKRGGHNEQYF. The chain combines TRBV19 with TRBJ2-5; TRBD2 aligns across 7 bases. Germline V gives CDR1 LNHDA, CDR2 SQIVND (reference sequence). The CDR3 length is 15 residues. The ends lost 2 bases at V and 11 bases at J; junction bases unmatched: 14. Looking up the rest from reference TRBV19 and TRBJ2-5 gives the full variable domain: DGGITQSPKYLFRKEGQNVTLSCEQNLNHDAMYWYRQDPGQGLRLIYYSQIVNDFQKGDIAEGYSVSREKKESFPLTVTSAQKNPTAFYLCASSIKRGGHNEQYFGPGTRLLVL.

This clonotype was seen many times. The V call is TRBV27, the J call TRBJ2-3; D uncertain. This CDR3 has 11 amino acids. V lost 5 bases to trimming and J lost 2 bases, with 2 bases between them. Looked up from germline, CDR1 is MNHEY and CDR2 is SMNVEV (reference sequence). CDR3 loop: CASSTTDTQYF. CDR3 nucleotides: TGTGCCAGCAGTACCACAGATACGCAGTATTTT.

By proportion, this clonotype is medium-sized (0.01 to 0.1%). This rearrangement joins TRBV6-1 to TRBJ2-7; 9 nucleotides agree with TRBD1. Germline V gives CDR1 MNHNS, CDR2 SASEGT. The length of the CDR3 is 15 residues. After removal of 7 bases from V and 3 bases from J, the junction contained 10 bases not matched to a gene. CDR3 region: CASIGTGGKNYEQYF. For the CDR3, the DNA is TGTGCCAGCATCGGAACAGGGGGCAAAAACTACGAGCAGTACTTC.

The CDR3 here is CATSDPGEKETQYF. The CDR3 bases are TGTGCCACCAGTGACCCAGGGGAGAAGGAGACCCAGTACTTC. The chain uses TRBV24-1 and TRBJ2-5, with TRBD1 as a possible D gene (6 bases). Germline CDR1 is KGHDR and CDR2 is SFDVKD. The ends were cut back, 4 bases at V and 5 bases at J, with 13 bases in the middle. The CDR3 length is 14 residues.

Comment on this clonotype: Being one base from a much bigger clone, this may be a read error. As DNA, the CDR3 is TGTGCCAGCAGCCAGGGAGACAATGAGCAGTACTTC. This sequence encodes CASSQGDNEQYF. This chain links TRBV11-3 with TRBJ2-7, with D possibly being TRBD1 or TRBD2 (5 bases each). Germline V gene lookup returns CDR1 SGHNT and CDR2 YENEEA. Between the trimmed V and J ends, which lost 5 bases and 7 bases, there was a span of 12 bases. There are 12 residues in the CDR3.

Ten or more counts support this clonotype. The chain recombines TRBV27 with TRBJ2-4, with 9 nucleotides matching TRBD2. The trim removed 3 bases at V and 4 bases at J, leaving 1 base unmatched. Germline V gene sequence: CDR1 MNHEY, CDR2 SMNVEV (reference sequence). The CDR3 loop spans 14 amino acids. This CDR3 reads CASSLLAGKNIQYF. The CDR3 DNA reads as TGTGCCAGCAGTTTGCTAGCGGGGAAAAACATTCAGTACTTC.

In nucleotides, the CDR3 is TGCAGTGCTAGAGTATCCCTTTGGAGCTCCTACAATGAGCAGTTCTTC. Translation gives CSARVSLWSSYNEQFF. This chain links TRBV20-1 with TRBJ2-1; no definite D call. Germline V lookup: CDR1 DFQATT, CDR2 SNEGSKA (reference sequence). The germline V and J ends were trimmed by 1 base and 0 bases, with 13 bases remaining between them. This CDR3 is built from 16 residues.

Concerning this clonotype: This clone may be a read error of a much larger clone one base away. The rearrangement uses TRBV10-3 and TRBJ2-3; TRBD1 matches at 11 bases. This CDR3 comprises 16 residues. J lost 14 bases, V lost 3 bases, and 16 bases had no gene match. CDR1 ENHRY and CDR2 SYGVKD come from the germline V gene. CDR3 DNA: TGTGCCATCAGTGACCGGGACAGGGGGAGAACCGGGGAGCTGTATTTT. Protein product: CAISDRDRGRTGELYF.

This clonotype appeared a few times. The gene calls are TRBV9 and TRBJ2-5; possible D gene TRBD1, 7 bases. This CDR3 is built from 15 residues. CDR1 is SGDLS and CDR2 is YYNGEE in the germline V gene. The ends were cut back, 1 base at V and 2 bases at J, with 12 bases in the middle. CDR3 bases: TGTGCCAGCAGCGTACAGGGGGGAATTCAAGAGACCCAGTACTTC. Its translation: CASSVQGGIQETQYF.

The chain employs TRBV19 and TRBJ2-3; no definite D call. The CDR3 has 13 amino acids. The ends were cut back, 7 bases at V and 2 bases at J, with 10 bases in the middle. Germline assignment: CDR1 LNHDA and CDR2 SQIVND (reference sequence). This CDR3 is CASTPGNTDTQYF. The CDR3 DNA reads as TGTGCCAGTACTCCTGGCAACACAGATACGCAGTATTTT.

V usage is TRBV28 and J usage is TRBJ2-1; D gene unclear. CDR3 length equals 13 residues. V lost 6 bases and J lost 5, with 11 bases in between. Germline loops: CDR1 MDHEN, CDR2 SYDVKM. CDR3 sequence: CASRLQPDNEQFF. The CDR3 DNA follows: TGTGCCAGCAGGTTACAACCCGACAATGAGCAGTTCTTC.

The chain joins TRBV7-2 to TRBJ2-3; D ambiguous. Deletions cut 1 base from V and 0 bases from J, with 5 bases between. The length of the CDR3 is 14 residues. The germline V gene has CDR1 SGHTA and CDR2 FQGNSA. DNA of the CDR3: TGTGCCAGCAGCTTAGACTCTAGCACAGATACGCAGTATTTT. It is translated as CASSLDSSTDTQYF.

This clonotype showed up many times. DNA of the CDR3: TGCGCCAGCAGCCTCGACTACCAGGGCTACGAGCAGTACTTC. Its protein product is CASSLDYQGYEQYF. The rearrangement joins TRBV5-1 to TRBJ2-7; D is possibly TRBD1 or TRBD2 (5 bases each). V was shortened by 4 bases and J by 3 bases, with 14 bases between the two germline ends. The germline V gene has CDR1 SGHRS and CDR2 YFSETQ. The CDR3 is 14 amino acids.

This sequence joins TRBV7-4 and TRBJ2-5; 9 positions agree with TRBD1. The J call could be wrong; TRBJ2-1 is a better fit for the DNA end. The CDR3 is 14 residues long. The germline V gene encodes CDR1 SGHVT and CDR2 SQSDAQ. CDR3 residues: CASSKTGGGYEQFF. The DNA for the CDR3 is TGTGCCAGCAGCAAAACAGGGGGCGGATACGAGCAGTTCTTC.

This clonotype was seen many times. The CDR3 reads CASSYLGRGNEKLFF. The DNA for the CDR3 is TGTGCCAGCAGTTATTTGGGCAGGGGTAATGAAAAACTGTTTTTT. The chain links TRBV6-1 to TRBJ1-4, with D possibly matching TRBD1 (6 bases). V was cut by 5 bases and J by 4 bases, with 14 bases left in between. CDR1 MNHNS and CDR2 SASEGT come from the germline V gene. The CDR3 consists of 15 residues.

This clonotype was seen many times. V gene TRBV6-1 combines with J gene TRBJ1-2, with 7 bases aligning to TRBD1. In germline, CDR1 is MNHNS, CDR2 SASEGT. The CDR3 has 15 amino acids. V lost 6 bases to trimming and J lost 6 bases; unmatched junction nucleotides: 13. The CDR3 sequence: CASRNRDSLVDGYTF. DNA for the CDR3: TGTGCCAGCAGAAACCGGGACAGCTTGGTGGATGGCTACACCTTC.

The chain has TRBV27 and TRBJ2-1; D unclear. The CDR3 consists of 11 residues. With 6 bases removed from V and 8 bases from J, the gap between germline ends came to 8 bases. The germline V gene has CDR1 MNHEY and CDR2 SMNVEV (reference sequence). CDR3 DNA sequence: TGTGCCAGCAGGATTTACCATGAGCAGTTCTTC. Its protein is CASRIYHEQFF.

This clonotype was detected once. The V call is TRBV5-1, the J call TRBJ1-1; 12 bases agree with TRBD2. Matching the DNA end better, TRBJ2-1 makes the J call doubtful. The CDR3 length is 15 residues. Germline CDR1 is SGHRS and CDR2 is YFSETQ. For the CDR3, the DNA is TGCGCCAGCAGCATTGGACTAGCGGGACTTGGAGAGCAGTTCTTC. It specifies CASSIGLAGLGEQFF.

This clonotype was seen at least ten times. The chain combines TRBV12-3 or TRBV12-4 with TRBJ2-3; TRBD2 agrees at 8 bases. Trimming cost V 5 bases and J 6 bases; bases outside gene matches: 10. The CDR3 covers 15 residues. The CDR3 DNA follows: TGTGCCAGCAGTCCAACTAGCGGAGGGTCCGATACGCAGTATTTT. Protein product: CASSPTSGGSDTQYF.

The V and J genes are TRBV7-6 and TRBJ2-7; D ambiguous. Gene TRBJ2-5 matches the end of the DNA better, so the J call may be wrong. Per the germline V gene, CDR1 is SGHVS and CDR2 is FNYEAQ. CDR3 length equals 12 residues. DNA of the CDR3: TGTGCCAGCAGCCCAATGGGGGAGACCCAGTACTTC. Translation gives CASSPMGETQYF.

This clonotype counts as medium-sized. Since a much larger clone is just one base distant, this may be a read error. The chain uses TRBV7-3 and TRBJ2-7, with D tentatively TRBD2 (6 bases). V was trimmed by 5 bases and J by 7 bases, leaving 24 bases between them. Germline CDR1 reads SGHTA; CDR2 reads FQGTGA. CDR3 length equals 16 residues. The CDR3 nucleotides read TGTGCCAGCAGCCTTTTAGCCGGGAGTGCCTACAATGAGCAGTACTTC. This translates into CASSLLAGSAYNEQYF. The full variable domain, with the rest looked up from reference TRBV7-3 and TRBJ2-7, is GAGVSQTPSNKVTEKGKYVELRCDPISGHTALYWYRQSLGQGPEFLIYFQGTGAADDSGLPNDRFFAVRPEGSVSTLKIQRTERGDSAVYLCASSLLAGSAYNEQYFGPGTRLTVT.

By share, this clonotype counts as medium-sized. This chain connects TRBV6-1 to TRBJ1-6; D is perhaps TRBD1 (5 bases). The V and J ends lost 8 bases and 0 bases respectively, with 14 bases between them. The CDR3 extends over 16 amino acids. Germline V gives CDR1 MNHNS, CDR2 SASEGT. The DNA for the CDR3 is TGTGCCAGCTCTCCTAAGGGGTTCTCCTATAATTCACCCCTCCACTTT. Amino acid sequence: CASSPKGFSYNSPLHF.

The rearrangement uses TRBV6-1 and TRBJ2-4, with 9 bases that match TRBD2. Near its end, the DNA agrees better with TRBJ2-5, so the J call may be wrong. The CDR3 has 22 amino acids. CDR1 is MNHNS and CDR2 is SASEGT in the germline V gene. CDR3 sequence reads: CASSRSPLTSGYIPRYQETQYF. The CDR3 nucleotides read TGTGCCAGCAGTCGAAGTCCCCTGACTAGCGGCTACATACCAAGGTACCAAGAGACCCAGTACTTC.

CDR3 sequence (DNA): TGTGCCAGCAGTTTAGCCGGGCCTCAAGAGACCCAGTACTTC. Translated, it gives CASSLAGPQETQYF. V and J are TRBV28 and TRBJ2-7; D gene uncertain. The DNA end lines up better with TRBJ2-5; the J call may be wrong. Germline V gene data show CDR1 as MDHEN and CDR2 as SYDVKM. CDR3 size: 14 residues.

In this sample, this clonotype turned up a few times. V and J are TRBV7-3 and TRBJ1-1, with D hard to call. Germline V gives CDR1 SGHTA, CDR2 FQGTGA. V shed 2 bases and J shed 1 base, with 5 bases lying between them. This CDR3 is built from 13 residues. The CDR3 nucleotides read TGTGCCAGCAGCTTAGCAGCGAACACTGAAGCTTTCTTT. This codes for CASSLAANTEAFF. The complete variable domain, with remaining parts taken from reference TRBV7-3 and TRBJ1-1, reads GAGVSQTPSNKVTEKGKYVELRCDPISGHTALYWYRQSLGQGPEFLIYFQGTGAADDSGLPNDRFFAVRPEGSVSTLKIQRTERGDSAVYLCASSLAANTEAFFGQGTRLTVV.

This clonotype was counted many times. The chain has TRBV15 and TRBJ2-6; D might be TRBD1 (5 bases). In germline, CDR1 is LNHNV, CDR2 YYDKDF (reference sequence). The CDR3 has 16 amino acids. Trimming removed 8 bases at V and 3 bases at J, with 17 bases between. The CDR3 DNA reads TGTGCCACCTCAGAGAACAGGATTGATGGGGCCAACGTCCTGACTTTC. Residues: CATSENRIDGANVLTF.

This clonotype was counted many times. The chain recombines TRBV19 with TRBJ2-4; D unresolved. TRBJ2-5 explains the end of the DNA better; the J call may be wrong. This CDR3 spans 13 amino acids. Germline assignment: CDR1 LNHDA and CDR2 SQIVND (reference sequence). For the CDR3, the DNA is TGTGCCAGTAGTATATCCCGGGCGGAGACCCAGTACTTC. It encodes CASSISRAETQYF.

This clonotype was seen only a few times. The chain employs TRBV7-2 and TRBJ2-7; D gene ambiguous. Germline assignment: CDR1 SGHTA and CDR2 FQGNSA. Trimming stripped 3 bases from V and 6 bases from J, with 12 bases between. The CDR3 spans 13 residues. As DNA, the CDR3 is TGTGCCAGCAGCTTGGTGACAATAGCCGAGCAGTACTTC. Its translation is CASSLVTIAEQYF.